This entry lists 7 T cell receptor beta chains sequenced from one sample in a study of T-cell reconstitution after alpha-beta-depleted transplantation in children. During its preparation, the TCRbeta library received unique molecular identifiers. In TCRdb, the PCR reads were re-called with MiXCR into one record per CDR3 protein. The sample gives 210,000 or so distinct CDR3 sequences, roughly 10% of which show up once; 28% is in the top ten. Material: PBMCs, obtained before TCRalphabeta/CD19-depleted stem cell transplant. The receptor set was obtained from a child younger than two with acute myeloid leukemia, due to receive a stem cell transplant.

This clonotype was seen many times. The chain combines TRBV5-1 with TRBJ2-7; D may be TRBD1 (6 bases). The CDR3 runs to 14 residues. V lost 5 bases to trimming and J lost 4 bases, with 16 bases between them. In germline, CDR1 is SGHRS, CDR2 YFSETQ. The CDR3 sequence: CASRLTGNNYEQYF. The CDR3 DNA reads TGCGCCAGCAGGCTGACAGGAAACAATTACGAGCAGTACTTC.

This clonotype has a count of ten or more. The chain couples TRBV5-1 to TRBJ2-7; 7 bases fit TRBD1. V lost 4 bases, J lost 3 bases, and 10 bases stayed unmatched. CDR1 is SGHRS and CDR2 is YFSETQ in the germline V gene. CDR3 size: 15 residues. Here the CDR3 reads CASSSRDRGNYEQYF. For the CDR3, the DNA is TGCGCCAGCAGCAGCCGGGACAGAGGAAACTACGAGCAGTACTTC.

This clonotype was seen many times. The genes are TRBV29-1 and TRBJ2-7, with 9 bases fitting TRBD1. Germline CDR1 reads SQVTM; CDR2 reads ANQGSEA. Trimming removed 4 bases from V and 0 bases from J; junction bases left unmatched: 4. This CDR3 spans 14 amino acids. CDR3 sequence: CSVVGQGASYEQYF. For the CDR3, the DNA is TGCAGCGTTGTGGGACAGGGCGCCTCCTACGAGCAGTACTTC.

This clonotype was counted ten times or more. V is TRBV12-3 or TRBV12-4 and J is TRBJ1-1; a possible D gene is TRBD1 (5 bases). Trimming stripped 2 bases from V and 8 bases from J, with 15 bases between. The CDR3 loop spans 14 amino acids. The CDR3 here is CASSLSQGTLEAFF. In DNA form, the CDR3 reads TGTGCCAGCAGTTTATCCCAGGGAACCCTCGAAGCTTTCTTT.

This clonotype was seen many times. The chain links TRBV6-1 to TRBJ1-2, with unresolved D. The ends were cut back, 6 bases at V and 4 bases at J, with 15 bases in the middle. Germline V gene lookup returns CDR1 MNHNS and CDR2 SASEGT. CDR3 size: 14 residues. The CDR3 loop reads CASSGDIYLYGYTF. The DNA of the CDR3 is TGTGCCAGCAGCGGAGACATTTACCTCTATGGCTACACCTTC.

This clonotype occurred many times. The gene calls are TRBV28 and TRBJ2-7; unclear D gene. Germline values: CDR1 MDHEN, CDR2 SYDVKM. Trimming left V 2 bases short and J 2 bases short, with 4 bases between. The length of the CDR3 is 12 residues. CDR3 region: CASSLGAYEQYF. The CDR3, as DNA: TGTGCCAGCAGTTTAGGAGCCTACGAGCAGTACTTC.

This clonotype was picked up many times. The chain is built from TRBV6-1 and TRBJ2-1; TRBD1 matches 10 bases. V trimming: 7 bases; J trimming: 8 bases; junction bases outside the gene matches: 11. This CDR3 spans 15 amino acids. The germline V gene has CDR1 MNHNS and CDR2 SASEGT. CDR3 residues: CASTLSGTGAHEQFF. The CDR3 coding sequence is TGTGCCAGCACCTTGTCCGGGACAGGGGCCCATGAGCAGTTCTTC.